This T cell receptor (beta chain) stems from a study of T cell repertoires in cytomegalovirus infection. The overall study: Recently described HLA-C-restricted plus well-studied HLA-B-restricted CMV epitopes were used. It was the public TCR beta signatures that indicated both CMV infection and matching HLA type. Study-wide results and caveats: It was HLA-C-restricted CMV-specific TCR beta clonotypes that dominated the response ex vivo.

Trimming shortened V by 4 bases and J by 4 bases, and 31 bases separated the two germline ends. CDR1 is MNHEY, CDR2 SVGAGI, per germline. The CDR3 runs 20 residues. TCRdb fed the reads into MiXCR, producing one record per CDR3 protein. The table records 700,000 to 950,000 distinct CDR3 sequences, about 30% of them present only once. Of note for this clonotype: Its antigen is unidentified.

This TCR derives from a human donor in good health (CMV status not recorded). Some clones in this sample may be carry-over from other donors' samples. This chain uses TRBV6-5 with TRBJ1-2, with D unresolved. The sample here was cultured CD8+ T cells from PBMCs, taken from culture after CMV antigen stimulation. In DNA form, the CDR3 reads TGTGCCAGCAGTTTACTCAACCCTACCTCGGCAGGCAAAGATTCCTATGGCTACACCTTC. This encodes CASSLLNPTSAGKDSYGYTF.